Sequencing of this T cell receptor (beta chain) was carried out in a study of shared clonotypes between healthy human individuals. Clones were sequenced by immunoSEQ multiplex PCR, and TCRdb holds only the in-frame ones, with some missing. The sample lists over 950,000 clones; roughly 80% were seen once. The germline V gene has CDR1 MNHEY and CDR2 SMNVEV (reference sequence). The CDR3 extends over 11 amino acids. Trimming took 4 bases from V and 10 from J, leaving 11 bases between them. This clonotype originated in a young man in good health. Some clones in this sample may be carry-over from other donors' samples. Sample: memory CD4+ T cells from PBMCs. Subset noted: CD45RA-negative fraction. This sequence joins TRBV27 and TRBJ2-7; no definite D call. CDR3 loop: CASSSRTIQYF. Here the CDR3 DNA reads TGTGCCAGCAGTTCCCGGACGATACAGTACTTC.